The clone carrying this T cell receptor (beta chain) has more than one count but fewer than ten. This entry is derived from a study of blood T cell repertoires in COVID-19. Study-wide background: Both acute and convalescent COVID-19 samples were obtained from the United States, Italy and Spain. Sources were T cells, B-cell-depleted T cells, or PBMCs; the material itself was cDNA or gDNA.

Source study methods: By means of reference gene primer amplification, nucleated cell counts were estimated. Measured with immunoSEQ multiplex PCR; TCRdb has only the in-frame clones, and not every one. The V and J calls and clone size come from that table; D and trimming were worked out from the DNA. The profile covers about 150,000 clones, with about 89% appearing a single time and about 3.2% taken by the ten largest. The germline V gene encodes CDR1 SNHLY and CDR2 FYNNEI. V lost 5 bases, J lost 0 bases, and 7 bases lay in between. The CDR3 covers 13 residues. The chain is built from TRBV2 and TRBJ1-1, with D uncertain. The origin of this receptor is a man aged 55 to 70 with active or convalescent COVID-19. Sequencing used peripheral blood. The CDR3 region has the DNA TGTGCCAGCAGTAACAGCATGAACACTGAAGCTTTCTTT. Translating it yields CASSNSMNTEAFF.